These T cell receptor beta chains were read from a single sample in a study of PD-1 blockade in mismatch repair-deficient tumors. TCRdb keeps only in-frame clones here, not all; method: immunoSEQ multiplex PCR. This table holds about 68,000 clones, 60% to 80% found once. The source material was peripheral blood, sampled 2 weeks after starting pembrolizumab. These receptors were obtained from an adult with mismatch repair-deficient cancer. The conserved cysteine and the conserved F or W are not part of the CDR3 here. Fields, in order: V gene, D gene, CDR3 protein. The D gene is left open where the match is weak.

TRBV5-1 | - | ASSWELVGELF
TRBV6-6 | TRBD2 | ASFSGRASYEQY
TRBV6-5 | - | ASRDEAEAF
TRBV29-1 | TRBD1 | SGRTGGPNTEAF
TRBV25-1 | TRBD2 | ASSTYLAATYNEQF
TRBV2 | - | ASKVLVRGETQY
TRBV5-6 | - | ASSFSTEAF
TRBV5-8 | TRBD1 | ASSPDRAKQY
TRBV6-1 | TRBD1 | ASREDRVTEAF
TRBV9 | TRBD2 | ASSVGSGSSDEQF
TRBV4-3 | - | ASSQDWSGSYEQY
TRBV11-2 | TRBD2 | ASSSSGPYNEQF
TRBV19 | TRBD1 | ASSNTGGETQY
TRBV23-1 | TRBD1 | ASSQTRVRDRGPETQY
TRBV27 | TRBD1 | ASSLKGARYGYT
TRBV4-2 | - | ASSQVSSDSYEQY
TRBV29-1 | - | SVDPQGQETQY
TRBV28 | - | ATTVGAGTNEKLF
TRBV27 | TRBD1 | ASSLVSGGNYGYT
TRBV18 | - | ASSPRGGELNTEAF
TRBV9 | - | ASSVQGGSGNTIY
TRBV6-6 | TRBD1 | ASRGQGDRTEAF
TRBV6-6 | - | ASNDRFVYNEQF
TRBV29-1 | TRBD2 | SARTSGLTGELF
TRBV5-6 | - | ASSLGIRELYNEQF
TRBV7-3 | - | ASSLSATVITDTQY
TRBV7-2 | TRBD1 | ASSYQTGPQETQY
TRBV10-3 | TRBD1 | AISGRDRGKKTQY
TRBV7-9 | - | ASSYHPVGGYT
TRBV4-1 | - | ASSVDNRGNNEQF
TRBV7-8 | - | ASSLGGVKSYEQY
TRBV15 | - | ATSRDLAGEVIYEQY
TRBV6-4 | TRBD2 | ASSVAGVPDTQY
TRBV6-1 | TRBD2 | ASSEGIAGGPTYEQY
TRBV6-1 | - | ASSLLSSYNEQF
TRBV19 | - | ASSMSGAQSLPV
TRBV7-2 | - | ASSPGPTNEKLF
TRBV2 | - | ASSPRGGECT
TRBV7-2 | - | ASSLAGGNTEAF
TRBV5-1 | TRBD1 | ASSMGQATGELF
TRBV6-6 | - | ASSYGGRLRADTQY
TRBV11-2 | - | ASSLVFNEKLF
TRBV18 | TRBD2 | ASSPPGLAGGGGDTQY
TRBV2 | TRBD2 | ASRGGTSGRSYEQY
TRBV7-6 | TRBD1 | ASGKTGVWQETQY
TRBV5-1 | - | ASSRLPGDYSYNEQF
TRBV9 | - | ASSESAGGRGYT
TRBV18 | TRBD1 | ASSPGQGCEQY
TRBV11-2 | - | ASSFRDTEAF
TRBV29-1 | TRBD2 | SVELGTRNTQY
TRBV7-9 | - | ASSERVAEAF
TRBV5-6 | - | ASSLVSTDTQY
TRBV7-9 | - | ASSLSSNYEQY
TRBV7-9 | TRBD1 | ASSFNGQGEDQPQH
TRBV30 | - | AWSVVVHEQF
TRBV6-1 | - | ASSERFGQPVRTNYGYT
TRBV4-1 | - | ASSQQDGNYGYT
TRBV7-3 | - | ASSFGDNTEAF
TRBV6-1 | - | ASSEAAWGYT